These T cell receptor beta chains were read from a single sample in a study of blood T cell repertoires in COVID-19. The repertoire was sequenced with immunoSEQ multiplex PCR; TCRdb's copy has only in-frame clones and lacks some. The sample comprises some 250,000 clones, approximately 86% of which are singletons, and around 2.9% rests with the top ten. Sequencing was carried out using peripheral blood. The receptors shown here come from a woman younger than 35 with acute or convalescent COVID-19. Each CDR3 is given with its conserved first and last residue. A D gene is named only where the DNA matches it firmly. Size is omitted from some rows. Given values are once, few, many or a class for expanded clones.

d_call j_call v_call clone_size cdr3_nt cdr3_aa
TRBD1 TRBJ2-7 TRBV30 few TGTGCCTGGAGAAAACAGGGGTCCTACGAGCAGTACTTC CAWRKQGSYEQYF
NA TRBJ2-1 TRBV24-1 NA TGTGCCACCAGTAACGCGGATACCAGCTCCTACAATGAGCAGTTCTTC CATSNADTSSYNEQFF
TRBD2 TRBJ2-1 TRBV27 NA TGTGCCAGCAGTCTAGCGGGAGTTAATGAGCAGTTCTTC CASSLAGVNEQFF
NA TRBJ1-6 TRBV2 once TGTGCCAGCGGACAGCCATATAATTCACCCCTCCACTTT CASGQPYNSPLHF
NA TRBJ2-3 TRBV24-1 NA TGTGCCACCAGTGACAACAGGGCCGGTTCGGATACGCAGTATTTT CATSDNRAGSDTQYF
TRBD1 TRBJ2-4 TRBV6-2/TRBV6-3 NA TGTGCCAGCAGCCCCGGACAGGGATTCGCAAACATTCAGTACTTC CASSPGQGFANIQYF
NA TRBJ1-4 TRBV6-2/TRBV6-3 NA TGTGCCAGCAGCCGCGGACAGTTGAATAATGAAAAACTGTTTTTT CASSRGQLNNEKLFF
TRBD2 TRBJ2-7 TRBV28 few TGTGCCAGCAGTAACGACCCCGGGACTAGCGGGAGGGGGGCATACGAGCAGTACTTC CASSNDPGTSGRGAYEQYF
NA TRBJ1-1 TRBV14 NA TGTGCCAGCAGCCAAGAGGAGACTCCGAACACTGAAGCTTTCTTT CASSQEETPNTEAFF
NA TRBJ2-5 TRBV5-8 NA TGTGCCAGCAATAGAGGAGGGGCGCAAGAGACCCAGTACTTC CASNRGGAQETQYF
NA TRBJ1-5 TRBV6-2/TRBV6-3 NA TGTGCCAGCAGCCGCGTCGCAGGGCGAGGTCAGCCCCAGCATTTT CASSRVAGRGQPQHF
NA TRBJ1-5 TRBV2 NA TGTGCCAGCCGGTCAAGAGAGTATCAGCCCCAGCATTTT CASRSREYQPQHF